Listed below are T cell receptor beta chains from one sample, sequenced in a study of blood T cell repertoires in COVID-19. TCRdb's table, derived via immunoSEQ multiplex PCR, lists solely in-frame clones and lacks some. This table has 210,000 or so clones, 83% appearing once. The sample was peripheral blood. These receptors all come from a woman in her twenties or thirties with COVID-19, enrolled during active disease. The CDR3 runs from the conserved cysteine through the conserved F or W. A D gene is named only where the DNA matches it firmly. Only part of the rows carry a size: once, few, many, or a class if the clone is expanded.

abundance	len	v_gene	d_gene	j_gene	CDR3aa	CDR3nt
.	11	TRBV11-2	.	TRBJ1-1	CASSRYTEAFF	TGTGCCAGCAGTCGTTACACTGAAGCTTTCTTT
.	14	TRBV19	.	TRBJ1-4	CASSKNVANEKLFF	TGTGCCAGTAGTAAAAACGTCGCGAATGAAAAACTGTTTTTT
.	18	TRBV15	TRBD1	TRBJ2-7	CATSRDHVDRESPYEQYF	TGTGCCACCAGCAGAGATCACGTGGACAGGGAGTCCCCCTACGAGCAGTACTTC
once	13	TRBV25-1	.	TRBJ2-7	CASSEWQEHEQYF	TGTGCCAGCAGTGAATGGCAGGAACACGAGCAGTACTTC
.	14	TRBV6-5	TRBD1	TRBJ2-2	CASSTGGGTGELFF	TGTGCCAGCAGCACAGGGGGCGGGACGGGGGAGCTGTTTTTT
.	14	TRBV24-1	.	TRBJ1-5	CATSDSGNNQPQHF	TGTGCCACCAGTGATTCAGGTAACAATCAGCCCCAGCATTTT
.	15	TRBV12-5	.	TRBJ1-4	CASGLGDGGNEKLFF	TGTGCTAGTGGTTTGGGAGACGGGGGAAATGAAAAACTGTTTTTT
.	14	TRBV19	TRBD2	TRBJ2-1	CASRHGASGNEQFF	TGTGCCAGTAGACACGGGGCTAGCGGGAATGAGCAGTTCTTC
few	13	TRBV18	TRBD1	TRBJ2-7	CASSPRGNYEQYF	TGTGCCAGCTCACCCAGGGGGAACTACGAGCAGTACTTC
few	20	TRBV28	.	TRBJ2-6	CASSLTSWTGGLSGANVLTF	TGTGCCAGCAGTCTTACCTCCTGGACGGGGGGCCTCTCTGGGGCCAACGTCCTGACTTTC
.	14	TRBV2	.	TRBJ2-2	CASSDATAVVELFF	TGTGCCAGCAGTGACGCGACGGCGGTCGTGGAGCTGTTTTTT
once	14	TRBV7-3	TRBD1	TRBJ1-2	CASSPQQGEYGYTF	TGTGCCAGCAGCCCGCAACAGGGGGAGTATGGCTACACCTTC
.	13	TRBV2	TRBD2	TRBJ2-7	CASEGGRAIEQYF	TGTGCCAGCGAGGGCGGGAGGGCCATCGAGCAGTACTTC
.	13	TRBV7-2	.	TRBJ1-4	CASSKGGSEKLFF	TGTGCCAGCAGCAAAGGAGGCTCGGAAAAACTGTTTTTT
.	14	TRBV5-1	TRBD2	TRBJ2-7	CASSFSSSGHPNDF	TGCGCCAGCAGCTTTTCGTCTAGCGGCCACCCAAATGACTTC
.	13	TRBV27	TRBD2	TRBJ2-7	CASRLAGTYEQYF	TGTGCCAGCAGACTAGCGGGAACCTACGAGCAGTACTTC